The 29 T cell receptor beta chains in this list originate from one sample, sequenced in a study of blood T cell repertoires in COVID-19. Measured with immunoSEQ multiplex PCR; TCRdb has only the in-frame clones, and not every one. This table holds 300,000 or so clones, roughly 84% found once. Sequencing was performed on peripheral blood. The origin of the receptors is a man aged 45 to 65 with active or convalescent COVID-19.

The chain couples TRBV4-3 to TRBJ2-1, with D possibly matching TRBD1 (6 bases). The CDR3 covers 14 residues. With 4 bases removed from V and 8 bases from J, the gap between germline ends came to 15 bases. The V gene's germline CDR1 is LGHNA and CDR2 YSLEER. This CDR3 reads CASSRARGEDEQFF. The CDR3, as DNA: TGCGCCAGCAGCCGGGCCAGGGGCGAGGATGAGCAGTTCTTC.

In this sample, this clone turned up once. The chain combines TRBV18 with TRBJ1-6; weak D call: TRBD1 (5 bases). From germline, CDR1 is KGHSH and CDR2 LQKENI. The CDR3 extends over 14 amino acids. Deletions cut 1 base from V and 7 bases from J, with 8 bases between. The CDR3: CASSPLQENSPLHF. CDR3 DNA: TGTGCCAGCTCACCACTACAGGAAAATTCACCCCTCCACTTT. The complete variable domain, with remaining parts taken from reference TRBV18 and TRBJ1-6, reads NAGVMQNPRHLVRRRGQEARLRCSPMKGHSHVYWYRQLPEEGLKFMVYLQKENIIDESGMPKERFSAEFPKEGPSILRIQQVVRGDSAAYFCASSPLQENSPLHFGNGTRLTVT.

The chain couples TRBV5-6 to TRBJ1-1; no clear D gene. The germline CDR1 and CDR2 sequences are SGHDT and YYEEEE. V was clipped by 2 bases and J by 5 bases, with 4 bases between them. This CDR3 contains 11 residues. The CDR3 DNA reads TGTGCCAGCAGCTTCCGGACTGAAGCTTTCTTT. Encoded protein: CASSFRTEAFF.

This chain joins TRBV5-1 and TRBJ2-7, with TRBD2 matching 12 bases. This CDR3 has 16 residues. V was pared by 7 bases and J by 0 bases, with 8 bases of the junction left unmatched. Germline CDR1 reads SGHRS; CDR2 reads YFSETQ. The CDR3 loop reads CASGRTSGTDSYEQYF. DNA for the CDR3: TGCGCCAGCGGAAGGACTAGCGGGACCGACTCCTACGAGCAGTACTTC.

The chain links TRBV10-3 to TRBJ2-3; 10 nucleotides match TRBD2. Germline assignment: CDR1 ENHRY and CDR2 SYGVKD. This CDR3 has 15 residues. Trimming took 6 bases from V and 2 from J; bases not matched to a gene: 5. The CDR3, as DNA: TGTGCCATCAGATCTAGCGGGAGCGACACAGATACGCAGTATTTT. Translated: CAIRSSGSDTDTQYF.

Written as DNA, the CDR3 is TGTGCCAGCTCACCGTGGGGGCACACTGAAGCTTTCTTT. Translating gives CASSPWGHTEAFF. This rearrangement joins TRBV18 to TRBJ1-1, with D possibly being TRBD1 (6 bases). The ends were cut back, 3 bases at V and 3 bases at J, with 8 bases in the middle. The CDR3 is made up of 13 amino acids. Looked up from germline, CDR1 is KGHSH and CDR2 is LQKENI.

The chain couples TRBV28 to TRBJ1-6; 9 bases agree with TRBD1. V gave up 5 bases and J gave up 10 bases; unmatched junction bases: 3. CDR1 and CDR2 from the germline V gene are MDHEN and SYDVKM. The CDR3 extends over 13 amino acids. The CDR3 region is CASSGTGRSPLHF. The CDR3 DNA is TGTGCCAGCAGTGGGACAGGGCGGTCACCCCTCCACTTT.

The table lists this clone with a count of one. The V gene is TRBV5-1, the J gene TRBJ2-7, with 7 nucleotides matching TRBD2. The CDR3 length is 14 residues. Germline CDR1 and CDR2: SGHRS and YFSETQ. J lost 4 bases, V lost 0 bases, and 4 bases had no gene match. CDR3 coding DNA: TGCGCCAGCAGCTTGGCGTGGGGAGGGTACGAGCAGTACTTC. Amino acids: CASSLAWGGYEQYF.

The CDR3 region is CASSLGEGQIYEQYF. The CDR3 DNA reads TGTGCCAGCAGCTTAGGAGAGGGACAGATCTACGAGCAGTACTTC. V and J are TRBV7-2 and TRBJ2-7; 7 nucleotides align to TRBD1. Germline lookup yields CDR1 SGHTA and CDR2 FQGNSA. The V segment lost 1 base and the J segment 3 bases; nucleotides outside the gene matches: 6. CDR3 length equals 15 residues.

The chain employs TRBV11-2 and TRBJ2-1; TRBD1 agrees at 10 bases. After removal of 6 bases from V and 4 bases from J, the junction contained 6 bases not matched to a gene. CDR3 size: 15 residues. Germline-derived CDR1 and CDR2 are SGHAT and FQNNGV. This CDR3 is CASRRDRGIYNEQFF. The CDR3 DNA is TGTGCCAGCAGAAGGGACAGGGGCATTTACAATGAGCAGTTCTTC.

The chain is built from TRBV2 and TRBJ2-1, with TRBD2 identical over 7 bases. CDR1 and CDR2 (germline): SNHLY, FYNNEI. The CDR3 is 17 amino acids. The trim removed 3 bases at V and 0 bases at J, leaving 8 bases unmatched. In DNA, the CDR3 is TGTGCCAGCAGTGAGCGGGAGCAAACCAGCTCCTACAATGAGCAGTTCTTC. It specifies CASSEREQTSSYNEQFF.

The V and J genes are TRBV4-1 and TRBJ2-5; 9 nucleotides line up with TRBD1. With 0 bases clipped from V and 3 bases from J, the junction kept 5 bases outside the gene matches. The germline gives CDR1 MGHRA, CDR2 YSYEKL. The CDR3 loop spans 16 amino acids. The CDR3, as DNA: TGCGCCAGCAGCCAAGATGGAGGACAGGGGAAAGAGACCCAGTACTTC. It encodes CASSQDGGQGKETQYF.

The rearrangement joins TRBV27 to TRBJ1-5; a weak D match, TRBD1 (6 bases). CDR3 length equals 15 residues. Germline CDR1 MNHEY, CDR2 SMNVEV (reference sequence). The V end lost 8 bases, the J end lost 0 bases, and 14 bases lay between the germline ends. The CDR3 region has the DNA TGTGCCAGCCATTTAGACAGGCATAGCAATCAGCCCCAGCATTTT. Translating it yields CASHLDRHSNQPQHF.

This clone occurred a few times. The J gene is TRBJ2-2, the V gene TRBV7-2; tentative D call: TRBD1 (6 bases). CDR3 length: 14 amino acids. Trimming shortened V by 1 base and J by 6 bases, and 9 bases separated the two germline ends. Germline V lookup: CDR1 SGHTA, CDR2 FQGNSA. The CDR3 region is CASSLERTAGELFF. Here the CDR3 DNA reads TGTGCCAGCAGCTTAGAACGGACAGCCGGGGAGCTGTTTTTT.

The CDR3 sequence: CASSPQDGDYGYTF. In DNA, the CDR3 is TGTGCCAGCTCACCACAGGACGGGGACTATGGCTACACCTTC. The chain joins TRBV18 to TRBJ1-2, with no clear D. Trimming pared 1 base from V and 3 bases from J, leaving 9 bases between. The CDR3 runs 14 residues. From germline, CDR1 is KGHSH and CDR2 LQKENI. The full variable domain, in which reference TRBV18 and TRBJ1-2 provide the parts outside the CDR3, is NAGVMQNPRHLVRRRGQEARLRCSPMKGHSHVYWYRQLPEEGLKFMVYLQKENIIDESGMPKERFSAEFPKEGPSILRIQQVVRGDSAAYFCASSPQDGDYGYTFGSGTRLTVV.

V is TRBV18 and J is TRBJ1-2; 9 positions agree with TRBD1. V was clipped by 4 bases and J by 7 bases; unmatched bases: 10. The length of the CDR3 is 15 residues. Germline V CDR1 and CDR2: KGHSH, LQKENI. CDR3 DNA: TGTGCCAGCTCACTTGGACAGGGGACGCTGACTGGCTACACCTTC. Protein sequence: CASSLGQGTLTGYTF.

The rearrangement uses TRBV2 and TRBJ2-1, with 8 bases matching TRBD2. This CDR3 region has 12 residues. Trimming cost V 2 bases and J 12 bases; bases outside gene matches: 3. Germline lookup yields CDR1 SNHLY and CDR2 FYNNEI. CDR3 in amino acids: CASSEPGTRQFF. The DNA of the CDR3 is TGTGCCAGCAGTGAACCGGGGACTAGGCAGTTCTTC.

This clone was seen once. This chain connects TRBV15 to TRBJ1-1; possibly TRBD1 for D (6 bases). CDR1 and CDR2 from the germline V gene are LNHNV and YYDKDF (reference sequence). The germline V and J ends were trimmed by 3 bases and 0 bases, with 11 bases remaining between them. The CDR3 has 15 amino acids. CDR3 loop: CATSSQDSLNTEAFF. DNA for the CDR3: TGTGCCACCAGCAGCCAGGACAGTTTGAACACTGAAGCTTTCTTT.

Only one count was recorded for this clone. The rearrangement joins TRBV30 to TRBJ1-5, with TRBD1 matching over 9 bases. V dropped 2 bases and J dropped 5; count of bases not matched to a gene: 10. Per the germline V gene, CDR1 is GTSNPN and CDR2 is SVGIG (reference sequence). The CDR3 consists of 16 residues. CDR3 residues: CAWSPQGTGWDQPQHF. The DNA of the CDR3 is TGTGCCTGGAGTCCACAAGGGACAGGGTGGGATCAGCCCCAGCATTTT.

The genes are TRBV2 and TRBJ1-4; TRBD1 matches 7 bases. Germline assignment: CDR1 SNHLY and CDR2 FYNNEI. The ends lost 6 bases at V and 7 bases at J; junction bases unmatched: 5. The CDR3 sequence is 13 residues long. CDR3 region: CASRNRGSEKLFF. CDR3 DNA sequence: TGTGCCAGCAGGAACAGGGGATCTGAAAAACTGTTTTTT.

Only one count was recorded for this clone. The chain links TRBV27 to TRBJ2-7; a weak D match, TRBD1 (6 bases). Germline loops: CDR1 MNHEY, CDR2 SMNVEV (reference sequence). This CDR3 is built from 15 residues. Trimming removed 7 bases at V and 2 bases at J, with 18 bases between. The CDR3 here is CASTSPLTGTYEQYF. The CDR3 bases are TGTGCCAGCACCTCTCCGCTGACAGGTACCTACGAGCAGTACTTC.

This clone was seen a few times. The chain is built from TRBV28 and TRBJ1-6, with D tentatively TRBD1 (5 bases). There are 15 residues in the CDR3. V gave up 6 bases and J gave up 8 bases, with 17 bases separating them. Germline lookup yields CDR1 MDHEN and CDR2 SYDVKM. The CDR3 bases are TGTGCCAGCAGGTACCCCTCACAAGGGGATTCACCCCTCCACTTT. It is translated as CASRYPSQGDSPLHF.

This clone is a singleton in its sample. The CDR3 coding sequence is TGTGCCAGCAGTTACGCAGATAGCACAGATACGCAGTATTTT. This encodes CASSYADSTDTQYF. The genes are TRBV6-5 and TRBJ2-3; no firm D call. The CDR3 consists of 14 residues. The V end lost 2 bases, the J end lost 0 bases, and 6 bases lay between the germline ends. Germline V gene lookup returns CDR1 MNHEY and CDR2 SVGAGI.

The V call is TRBV6-5, the J call TRBJ1-2; 8 bases line up with TRBD1. The V gene's germline CDR1 is MNHEY and CDR2 SVGAGI. The CDR3 runs 13 residues. The CDR3: CANKPLDRGGYTF. The CDR3 nucleotides read TGTGCGAACAAGCCTTTAGACAGGGGCGGCTACACCTTC.

The chain couples TRBV30 to TRBJ2-1; 13 bases are shared with TRBD2. This CDR3 is 16 amino acids long. The germline V gene encodes CDR1 GTSNPN and CDR2 SVGIG (reference sequence). Germline trimming cut 0 bases from V and 8 bases from J; bases unmatched to any gene: 7. CDR3 nucleotide sequence: TGTGCCTGGAGTGTTGGACTAGCGGGAGCCTCGGATGAGCAGTTCTTC. This encodes CAWSVGLAGASDEQFF.

This clone was observed once. The chain joins TRBV5-1 to TRBJ2-7; TRBD2 aligns across 7 bases. The CDR3 contains 13 residues. Trimming removed 5 bases from V and 6 bases from J; junction bases left unmatched: 8. CDR1 is SGHRS and CDR2 is YFSETQ in the germline V gene. CDR3 coding DNA: TGCGCCAGCAGAGCGAGCGGGGAGGTCGAGCAGTACTTC. This translates into CASRASGEVEQYF.

This chain uses TRBV7-8 with TRBJ1-3; D uncertain. Trimming removed 5 bases from V and 1 base from J, with 9 bases in between. The CDR3 extends over 14 amino acids. Germline values: CDR1 SGHVS, CDR2 FQNEAQ. CDR3 residues: CASSPTASGNTIYF. CDR3 sequence (DNA): TGTGCCAGCAGCCCAACAGCATCTGGAAACACCATATATTTT.

The V gene is TRBV6-4, the J gene TRBJ2-1; weak D call: TRBD2 (5 bases). The CDR3 length is 15 residues. Germline V gene data show CDR1 as MRHNA and CDR2 as SNTAGT. Trimming removed 4 bases at V and 7 bases at J, with 17 bases between. The chain's CDR3 is CASSAWNGLRNEQFF. As DNA, the CDR3 is TGTGCCAGCAGTGCGTGGAACGGACTGCGGAATGAGCAGTTCTTC.

This rearrangement joins TRBV24-1 to TRBJ2-1; 8 positions match TRBD2. CDR1 is KGHDR, CDR2 SFDVKD, per germline. After removal of 0 bases from V and 8 bases from J, the junction contained 8 bases not matched to a gene. The CDR3 has 16 residues. This CDR3 is CATSDLSRGGQDEQFF. As DNA, the CDR3 is TGTGCCACCAGTGATTTGTCCCGGGGGGGCCAGGATGAGCAGTTCTTC.